The 15 T cell receptor beta chains listed next were all sequenced from one sample in a study of blood T cell repertoires in COVID-19. Produced via immunoSEQ multiplex PCR; TCRdb's table is partial and in-frame only. The sample yields about 240,000 clones, about 89% seen once. The sample consisted of PBMCs or T cells enriched from blood (not recorded which). These receptors came from a man aged 35 to 55 who had recovered from COVID-19.

This clone was seen only a few times. The rearrangement joins TRBV9 to TRBJ2-7, with 7 nucleotides matching TRBD1. Germline V gives CDR1 SGDLS, CDR2 YYNGEE. CDR3 length: 14 residues. V was pared by 2 bases and J by 4 bases, with 6 bases of the junction left unmatched. As DNA, the CDR3 is TGTGCCAGCAGCGTCCGGGACAGCCAATACGAGCAGTACTTC. Its translation: CASSVRDSQYEQYF.

This clone was recorded only once. The chain uses TRBV2 and TRBJ2-2, with TRBD1 as a possible D gene (6 bases). The V end was cut by 5 bases, the J end by 2 bases, with 15 bases between. Germline V gene sequence: CDR1 SNHLY, CDR2 FYNNEI. The CDR3 contains 16 residues. The CDR3 loop is CASSPGQLGNTGELFF. The CDR3, as DNA: TGTGCCAGCAGTCCCGGACAGCTGGGAAACACCGGGGAGCTGTTTTTT.

The chain has TRBV11-2 and TRBJ2-7; weak D call: TRBD2 (6 bases). This CDR3 has 15 amino acids. CDR1 and CDR2 (germline): SGHAT, FQNNGV. V dropped 5 bases and J dropped 3 bases, with 17 bases sitting between them. Here the CDR3 DNA reads TGTGCCAGCAGCGGAGGCAGTATGGGGGGCTACGAGCAGTACTTC. Translated: CASSGGSMGGYEQYF. The complete variable domain, with remaining parts taken from reference TRBV11-2 and TRBJ2-7, reads EAGVAQSPRYKIIEKRQSVAFWCNPISGHATLYWYQQILGQGPKLLIQFQNNGVVDDSQLPKDRFSAERLKGVDSTLKIQPAKLEDSAVYLCASSGGSMGGYEQYFGPGTRLTVT.

CDR3 amino acids: CASSTSLAGIWANVLTF. Written as DNA, the CDR3 is TGTGCCAGCAGCACGAGCTTGGCCGGGATCTGGGCCAACGTCCTGACTTTC. The genes are TRBV5-8 and TRBJ2-6; possibly TRBD2 for D (5 bases). There are 17 residues in the CDR3. CDR1 SGHTS and CDR2 YDEGEE come from the germline V gene. V was cut by 4 bases and J by 5 bases, with 19 bases left in between.

The V call is TRBV9, the J call TRBJ1-1; 9 bases fit TRBD1. The V and J ends lost 3 bases and 2 bases, in that order; junction bases with no gene match: 11. CDR3 length: 17 residues. CDR1 is SGDLS, CDR2 YYNGEE, per germline. CDR3 coding DNA: TGTGCCAGCAGCGGCGCAGGGGACAGGGATTACAACACTGAAGCTTTCTTT. This sequence encodes CASSGAGDRDYNTEAFF.

With respect to this clone: One end of the junction does not line up with germline, which may come from a read error. The chain uses TRBV10-1 and TRBJ1-1, with D possibly matching TRBD1 (5 bases). The germline V gene encodes CDR1 WNHNN and CDR2 SYGVQD (reference sequence). The CDR3 totals 14 residues. The CDR3, as DNA: TGCGCCAGCAGTCAGTCCGGTGGGGCAACTGAAGCTTTCTTT. Amino acid sequence: CASSQSGGATEAFF.

The chain uses TRBV28 and TRBJ2-7; TRBD1 aligns across 9 bases. Germline V gene data show CDR1 as MDHEN and CDR2 as SYDVKM. The CDR3 sequence is 15 residues long. J was trimmed by 1 base and V by 5 bases; bases with no gene match: 6. The CDR3 region is CASSTPGTGSYEQYF. The CDR3 coding sequence is TGTGCCAGCAGTACTCCCGGGACAGGGTCCTACGAGCAGTACTTC.

The gene calls are TRBV6-1 and TRBJ2-7; 10 bases map to TRBD1. From germline, CDR1 is MNHNS and CDR2 SASEGT. CDR3 size: 16 residues. Trimming removed 3 bases from V and 3 bases from J; junction bases left unmatched: 8. CDR3 sequence reads: CASSDRTGGNLYEQYF. For the CDR3, the DNA is TGTGCCAGCAGTGATAGGACAGGGGGGAATCTCTACGAGCAGTACTTC.

The chain joins TRBV7-8 to TRBJ2-7; 7 positions agree with TRBD2. This CDR3 is built from 14 residues. The V gene's germline CDR1 is SGHVS and CDR2 FQNEAQ. Trimming cost V 0 bases and J 4 bases; bases outside gene matches: 3. The CDR3 DNA reads as TGTGCCAGCAGCTTAGCGGGAGGGCTTTACGAGCAGTACTTC. Translated: CASSLAGGLYEQYF.

The rearrangement uses TRBV19 and TRBJ1-5; 7 bases match TRBD1. With 2 bases clipped from V and 5 bases from J, the junction kept 3 bases outside the gene matches. The CDR3 runs 14 residues. Germline V gives CDR1 LNHDA, CDR2 SQIVND (reference sequence). In DNA form, the CDR3 reads TGTGCCAGTAGTATAAGGACAGGCTATCAGCCCCAGCATTTT. Its protein is CASSIRTGYQPQHF.

In this sample, this clone turned up once. V gene TRBV10-3 combines with J gene TRBJ1-2; no reliable D call. The CDR3 length is 12 residues. CDR1 ENHRY and CDR2 SYGVKD come from the germline V gene. The V end lost 1 base, the J end lost 8 bases, and 8 bases lay between the germline ends. The CDR3: CAISELETGYTF. The CDR3 DNA reads as TGTGCCATCAGTGAGTTGGAGACCGGCTACACCTTC.

The rearrangement joins TRBV6-2 or TRBV6-3 to TRBJ2-3; 8 bases fit TRBD2. Trimming at V came to 6 bases and at J to 1 base, leaving 9 bases not matched to a gene. This CDR3 comprises 16 residues. The V gene's germline CDR1 is MNHEY and CDR2 SVGEGT. CDR3 coding DNA: TGTGCCAGCAGCTCCCTCACGGGGGGGCGCACAGATACGCAGTATTTT. Encoded protein: CASSSLTGGRTDTQYF.

The V call is TRBV30, the J call TRBJ1-1; no clear D gene. The germline V gene encodes CDR1 GTSNPN and CDR2 SVGIG (reference sequence). With 1 base removed from V and 8 bases from J, the gap between germline ends came to 8 bases. The CDR3 is made up of 11 amino acids. The chain's CDR3 is CAWSAREEAFF. The CDR3 coding sequence is TGTGCCTGGAGTGCGAGGGAGGAAGCTTTCTTT.

This sequence joins TRBV6-6 and TRBJ1-1; D not certain. The CDR3 has 12 residues. V dropped 0 bases and J dropped 5 bases, with 4 bases sitting between them. Germline values: CDR1 MNHNY, CDR2 SVGAGI (reference sequence). This CDR3 is CASSYSHTEAFF. CDR3 DNA: TGTGCCAGCAGTTACTCACATACTGAAGCTTTCTTT.

V usage is TRBV6-5 and J usage is TRBJ1-4; D gene uncertain. Trimming pared 6 bases from V and 5 bases from J, leaving 13 bases between. The CDR3 has 14 residues. In germline, CDR1 is MNHEY, CDR2 SVGAGI. CDR3 nucleotides: TGTGCCAGCAGCAACCGGGGAAAAAATGAAAAACTGTTTTTT. Its protein is CASSNRGKNEKLFF.